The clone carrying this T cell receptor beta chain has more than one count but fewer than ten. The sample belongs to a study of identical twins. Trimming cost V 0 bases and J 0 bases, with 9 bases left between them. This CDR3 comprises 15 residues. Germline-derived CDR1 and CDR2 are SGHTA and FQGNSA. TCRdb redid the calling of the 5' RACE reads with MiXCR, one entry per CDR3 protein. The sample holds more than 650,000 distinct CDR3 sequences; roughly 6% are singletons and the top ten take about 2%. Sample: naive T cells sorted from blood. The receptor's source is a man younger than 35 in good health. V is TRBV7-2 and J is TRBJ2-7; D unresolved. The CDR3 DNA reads TGTGCCAGCAGCTTAGCGGTGGGCATCTCCTACGAGCAGTACTTC. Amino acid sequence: CASSLAVGISYEQYF.